The 28 T cell receptor beta chains reported below all come from one sample, sequenced in a study of beta chain features in type 1 diabetes. Reverse transcription of all isolated RNA meant that expressed TCRB transcripts were sequenced. Clones were read by immunoSEQ multiplex PCR, and TCRdb kept only the in-frame ones, dropping some. The data hold fewer than 250,000 clones, with 9.6% observed a single time. The source material was naive CD4+ T cells from blood. The receptor source for this set is a woman in her late teens or twenties in good health.

The rearrangement joins TRBV2 to TRBJ2-5; D gene unclear. The CDR3 is 16 residues long. Germline assignment: CDR1 SNHLY and CDR2 FYNNEI. Trimming stripped 3 bases from V and 3 bases from J, with 17 bases between. CDR3: CASSDYILGTEETQYF. In DNA form, the CDR3 reads TGTGCCAGCAGTGATTACATATTGGGTACAGAAGAGACCCAGTACTTC.

The V gene is TRBV4-2, the J gene TRBJ1-1; weak D call: TRBD1 (6 bases). The CDR3 sequence is 15 residues long. Deletions cut 1 base from V and 5 bases from J, with 14 bases between. The germline gives CDR1 LGHNA, CDR2 YNFKEQ. For the CDR3, the DNA is TGTGCCAGCAGCCAAGTCGAAAGGGGGGGGACTGAAGCTTTCTTT. Protein product: CASSQVERGGTEAFF.

The chain links TRBV18 to TRBJ1-2; tentative D call: TRBD1 (5 bases). The CDR3 contains 16 residues. V shed 6 bases and J shed 0 bases, with 17 bases lying between them. Germline V CDR1 and CDR2: KGHSH, LQKENI. In nucleotides, the CDR3 is TGTGCCAGCTCCGTAAAACTGACAGAAGCTAACTATGGCTACACCTTC. Translating gives CASSVKLTEANYGYTF.

The chain employs TRBV7-9 and TRBJ2-3, with TRBD1 matching 9 bases. The CDR3 runs to 17 residues. Germline CDR1 is SEHNR and CDR2 is FQNEAQ (reference sequence). J lost 5 bases, V lost 1 base, and 10 bases had no gene match. The CDR3 bases are TGTGCCAGCAGCTTAGGATGGGACAGGGTATCTGTAGATACGCAGTATTTT. Protein sequence: CASSLGWDRVSVDTQYF.

This CDR3 is CASSLARGGQETQYF. CDR3 sequence (DNA): TGCGCCAGCAGCCTAGCCCGGGGGGGCCAAGAGACCCAGTACTTC. The chain combines TRBV5-1 with TRBJ2-5, with TRBD2 identical over 8 bases. Germline lookup yields CDR1 SGHRS and CDR2 YFSETQ. The junction had 6 bases not matched to a gene; V was cut back by 4 bases and J by 1 base. The CDR3 is 15 amino acids.

The V and J genes are TRBV6-1 and TRBJ2-7; TRBD2 matches at 9 bases. From germline, CDR1 is MNHNS and CDR2 SASEGT. With 6 bases clipped from V and 4 bases from J, the junction kept 7 bases outside the gene matches. The length of the CDR3 is 14 residues. The CDR3 region is CASSVNSGGYEQYF. The CDR3 nucleotides read TGTGCCAGCAGCGTTAACAGCGGGGGGTACGAGCAGTACTTC.

This clone was picked up a small number of times. The CDR3 DNA is TGTGCCAGTAGAGATACAGGGTTCGGGAATCAGCCCCAGCATTTT. Amino acids: CASRDTGFGNQPQHF. The chain links TRBV19 to TRBJ1-5; a weak D match, TRBD1 (6 bases). Trimming stripped 6 bases from V and 4 bases from J, with 16 bases between. The germline gives CDR1 LNHDA, CDR2 SQIVND (reference sequence). This CDR3 contains 15 residues.

This clone has only a few counts. The chain links TRBV6-1 to TRBJ2-1; TRBD2 might be the D (5 bases). V lost 4 bases and J 7 bases, leaving 8 bases between the germline ends. The germline V gene encodes CDR1 MNHNS and CDR2 SASEGT. CDR3 length: 12 amino acids. Written as DNA, the CDR3 is TGTGCCAGCAGTGGGACTGTTAATGAGCAGTTCTTC. Its protein is CASSGTVNEQFF.

The CDR3 coding sequence is TGTGCCACGTCGGGACAGGGCTACGAGCAGTACTTC. Translation gives CATSGQGYEQYF. The rearrangement links TRBV6-1 to TRBJ2-7; the match to TRBD1 covers 9 bases. CDR1 MNHNS and CDR2 SASEGT come from the germline V gene. This CDR3 spans 12 amino acids. Trimming took 10 bases from V and 3 from J; bases not matched to a gene: 4.

This sequence joins TRBV11-2 and TRBJ2-7; TRBD1 aligns across 7 bases. V was clipped by 7 bases and J by 4 bases; unmatched bases: 7. The V gene's germline CDR1 is SGHAT and CDR2 FQNNGV. This CDR3 comprises 13 residues. CDR3 region: CASTSDRIYEQYF. The DNA for the CDR3 is TGTGCCAGCACCTCGGACAGGATTTACGAGCAGTACTTC. The variable domain in full, with the rest retrieved from reference TRBV11-2 and TRBJ2-7, is EAGVAQSPRYKIIEKRQSVAFWCNPISGHATLYWYQQILGQGPKLLIQFQNNGVVDDSQLPKDRFSAERLKGVDSTLKIQPAKLEDSAVYLCASTSDRIYEQYFGPGTRLTVT.

The table lists this clone with many counts. The V and J genes are TRBV13 and TRBJ1-2, with TRBD1 identical over 7 bases. This CDR3 has 12 residues. The germline gives CDR1 PRHDT, CDR2 FYEKMQ (reference sequence). Here the CDR3 DNA reads TGTGCTTGGAGGGGGCTGGGCTATGGCTACACCTTC. It is translated as CAWRGLGYGYTF.

There are a few counts of this clone. The chain joins TRBV5-1 to TRBJ2-1, with D possibly TRBD1 on 5 matching bases. Deletions cut 2 bases from V and 6 bases from J, with 9 bases between. CDR1 is SGHRS, CDR2 YFSETQ, per germline. The CDR3 loop spans 13 amino acids. Here the CDR3 reads CASSLGGANEQFF. The CDR3 DNA is TGCGCCAGCAGCTTAGGTGGGGCCAATGAGCAGTTCTTC.

This rearrangement joins TRBV5-4 to TRBJ2-2; 7 bases map to TRBD1. Looked up from germline, CDR1 is SGHNT and CDR2 is YYREEE (reference sequence). The CDR3 has 15 amino acids. The ends lost 4 bases at V and 2 bases at J; junction bases unmatched: 5. The CDR3 protein is CASSTAGGNTGELFF. The DNA for the CDR3 is TGTGCCAGCAGCACCGCAGGGGGTAACACCGGGGAGCTGTTTTTT.

The rearrangement links TRBV2 to TRBJ2-5; TRBD1 is a possible D gene (6 bases). The V gene's germline CDR1 is SNHLY and CDR2 FYNNEI. The CDR3 is 15 residues long. Trimming shortened V by 8 bases and J by 1 base, and 17 bases separated the two germline ends. CDR3 sequence: CASGGPGQAQETQYF. CDR3 nucleotide sequence: TGTGCCAGCGGCGGACCGGGACAAGCCCAAGAGACCCAGTACTTC.

This clone was seen a handful of times. The rearrangement uses TRBV6-5 and TRBJ1-1; the D gene is possibly TRBD1 (5 bases). The CDR3 is 14 amino acids. Trimming removed 2 bases from V and 0 bases from J, with 7 bases in between. Germline V gives CDR1 MNHEY, CDR2 SVGAGI. The CDR3 DNA sequence: TGTGCCAGCAGTTACGGAGGGGTGAACACTGAAGCTTTCTTT. Encoded protein: CASSYGGVNTEAFF.

A note on this clone: Other DNA sequences in this sample translate to the same CDR3. The V gene is TRBV5-1, the J gene TRBJ2-2; no definite D call. CDR3 length equals 14 residues. CDR1 is SGHRS, CDR2 YFSETQ, per germline. V lost 0 bases and J 2 bases, leaving 5 bases between the germline ends. In DNA, the CDR3 is TGCGCCAGCAGCTTGGCAGGCAACACCGGGGAGCTGTTTTTT. Amino acid sequence: CASSLAGNTGELFF.

This chain links TRBV2 with TRBJ2-7; possible D gene TRBD1, 6 bases. V lost 7 bases, J lost 3 bases, and 10 bases lay in between. Germline CDR1 and CDR2: SNHLY and FYNNEI. There are 12 residues in the CDR3. The DNA of the CDR3 is TGTGCCAGCAACAGGGCGAACTACGAGCAGTACTTC. Protein sequence: CASNRANYEQYF.

This clone was counted a few times. The rearrangement uses TRBV9 and TRBJ2-5; 10 bases map to TRBD2. V lost 0 bases, J lost 5 bases, and 4 bases stayed unmatched. The CDR3 loop spans 15 amino acids. CDR1 SGDLS and CDR2 YYNGEE come from the germline V gene. CDR3 coding DNA: TGTGCCAGCAGCGTAGCTACTAGCGGGATGGAGACCCAGTACTTC. It encodes CASSVATSGMETQYF. Using reference TRBV9 and TRBJ2-5 for the parts outside the CDR3, the full variable domain is DSGVTQTPKHLITATGQRVTLRCSPRSGDLSVYWYQQSLDQGLQFLIQYYNGEERAKGNILERFSAQQFPDLHSELNLSSLELGDSALYFCASSVATSGMETQYFGPGTRLLVL.

In its sample, this clone was seen a few times. The CDR3 loop reads CSVEPGLARNIQYF. Written as DNA, the CDR3 is TGCAGCGTTGAACCGGGACTAGCAAGGAACATTCAGTACTTC. The V and J genes are TRBV29-1 and TRBJ2-4; 9 positions agree with TRBD2. V gave up 2 bases and J gave up 7 bases; unmatched junction bases: 6. CDR1 and CDR2 (germline): SQVTM, ANQGSEA. The CDR3 sequence is 14 residues long.

This clone was counted only a few times. This chain connects TRBV29-1 to TRBJ1-1; perhaps TRBD1 as D (6 bases). Trimming cost V 8 bases and J 5 bases, with 21 bases left between them. The CDR3 covers 14 residues. CDR1 is SQVTM, CDR2 ANQGSEA, per germline. For the CDR3, the DNA is TGCAGCTGGGGGTCCGGACAGCTGCAGACTGAAGCTTTCTTT. As protein: CSWGSGQLQTEAFF.

The chain carries TRBV14 and TRBJ1-1; 10 bases align to TRBD1. CDR3 size: 16 residues. Per the germline V gene, CDR1 is SGHDN and CDR2 is FVKESK. J gave up 5 bases and V 4 bases, and 10 bases lay outside the gene matches. CDR3 sequence: CASSLRDRGVRTEAFF. The CDR3 DNA reads as TGTGCCAGCAGCCTCCGGGACAGGGGAGTAAGAACTGAAGCTTTCTTT. Full variable domain (rest looked up from reference TRBV14 and TRBJ1-1): EAGVTQFPSHSVIEKGQTVTLRCDPISGHDNLYWYRRVMGKEIKFLLHFVKESKQDESGMPNNRFLAERTGGTYSTLKVQPAELEDSGVYFCASSLRDRGVRTEAFFGQGTRLTVV.

This chain connects TRBV5-4 to TRBJ2-3; 13 bases fit TRBD2. After removal of 3 bases from V and 4 bases from J, the junction contained 8 bases not matched to a gene. This CDR3 is built from 17 residues. Germline values: CDR1 SGHNT, CDR2 YYREEE (reference sequence). The CDR3 DNA reads as TGTGCCAGCAGCTCACAACTAGCGGGAGGGCCATCAGATACGCAGTATTTT. This sequence encodes CASSSQLAGGPSDTQYF.

The V and J genes are TRBV11-2 and TRBJ1-1; D ambiguous. The CDR3 extends over 15 amino acids. The V gene's germline CDR1 is SGHAT and CDR2 FQNNGV. The V gene lost 6 bases and the J gene lost 5 bases, with 19 bases spanning the gap. The CDR3 DNA reads as TGTGCCAGCAGAGCGACGGACGGGGTTTGGACTGAAGCTTTCTTT. Its translation: CASRATDGVWTEAFF.

The rearrangement uses TRBV9 and TRBJ1-2, with TRBD1 as a possible D gene (6 bases). The V gene lost 4 bases and the J gene lost 2 bases, with 27 bases spanning the gap. The CDR3 length is 19 residues. CDR1 is SGDLS, CDR2 YYNGEE, per germline. In DNA form, the CDR3 reads TGTGCCAGCAGCCTCTCACTACAGGGTGAGGGCTTTCTAAACTATGGCTACACCTTC. Its translation: CASSLSLQGEGFLNYGYTF.

The rearrangement links TRBV30 to TRBJ2-7; 13 bases align to TRBD2. Germline CDR1 GTSNPN, CDR2 SVGIG (reference sequence). The CDR3 is 13 residues long. V dropped 5 bases and J dropped 6; count of bases not matched to a gene: 4. CDR3 coding DNA: TGTGCCTGGGGACTAGCGGGAGAGGGCGAGCAGTACTTC. Translated, it gives CAWGLAGEGEQYF.

The sample holds a few counts of this clone. The chain carries TRBV5-1 and TRBJ2-3; 10 bases map to TRBD1. Germline CDR1 is SGHRS and CDR2 is YFSETQ. This CDR3 comprises 16 residues. Losses at the gene ends were 4 bases for V and 0 bases for J; bases not matched to a gene: 5. CDR3 loop: CASSGQGVISTDTQYF. The DNA of the CDR3 is TGCGCCAGCAGCGGACAGGGGGTGATTAGCACAGATACGCAGTATTTT.

This chain uses TRBV6-6 with TRBJ2-5; D possibly corresponds to TRBD1 (6 bases). V lost 7 bases and J 2 bases, leaving 14 bases between the germline ends. CDR3 length: 14 residues. Germline assignment: CDR1 MNHNY and CDR2 SVGAGI (reference sequence). The CDR3 DNA reads TGTGCCAGCATTAAAGGGGGTCAGCAAGAGACCCAGTACTTC. Translation gives CASIKGGQQETQYF.

The DNA for the CDR3 is TGTGCCAGCAGCCCGAGGGGCAGGGGCCGCCACGAGCAGTACTTC. Translating it yields CASSPRGRGRHEQYF. This chain links TRBV7-2 with TRBJ2-7; D perhaps matches TRBD1 (6 bases). Germline CDR1 and CDR2: SGHTA and FQGNSA. The V end lost 5 bases, the J end lost 5 bases, and 19 bases lay between the germline ends. The CDR3 loop spans 15 amino acids.